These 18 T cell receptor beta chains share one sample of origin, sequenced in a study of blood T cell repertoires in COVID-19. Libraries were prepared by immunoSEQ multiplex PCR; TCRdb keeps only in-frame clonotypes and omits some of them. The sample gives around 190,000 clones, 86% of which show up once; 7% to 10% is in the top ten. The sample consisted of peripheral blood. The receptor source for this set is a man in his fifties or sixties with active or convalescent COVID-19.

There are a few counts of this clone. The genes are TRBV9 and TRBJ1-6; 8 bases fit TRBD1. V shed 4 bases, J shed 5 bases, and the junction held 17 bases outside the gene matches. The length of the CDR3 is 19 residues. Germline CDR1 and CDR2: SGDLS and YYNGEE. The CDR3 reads CASSTLGQGIPFDNSPLHF. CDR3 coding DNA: TGTGCCAGCAGCACCCTTGGACAGGGAATCCCCTTTGATAATTCACCCCTCCACTTT.

CDR3 sequence: CASSLYWGETEAFF. CDR3 DNA: TGTGCCAGCAGCCTCTACTGGGGGGAAACTGAAGCTTTCTTT. The rearrangement links TRBV4-2 to TRBJ1-1; D perhaps matches TRBD1 (5 bases). The CDR3 consists of 14 residues. V was clipped by 4 bases and J by 5 bases, with 14 bases between them. Germline V gene data show CDR1 as LGHNA and CDR2 as YNFKEQ.

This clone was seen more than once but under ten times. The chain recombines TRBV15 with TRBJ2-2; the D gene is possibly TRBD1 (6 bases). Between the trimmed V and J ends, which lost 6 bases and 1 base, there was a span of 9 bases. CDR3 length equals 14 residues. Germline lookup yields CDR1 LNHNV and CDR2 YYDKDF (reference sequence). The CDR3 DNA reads TGTGCCACCAGTCCGGACAGGAACACCGGGGAGCTGTTTTTT. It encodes CATSPDRNTGELFF.

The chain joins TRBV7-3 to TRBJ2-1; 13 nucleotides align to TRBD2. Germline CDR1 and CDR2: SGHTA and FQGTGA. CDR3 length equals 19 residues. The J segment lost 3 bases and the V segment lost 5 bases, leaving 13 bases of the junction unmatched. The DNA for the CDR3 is TGTGCCAGCAGCCCCAGCCCCGGACTAGCGGGGGAAAACTACAATGAGCAGTTCTTC. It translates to CASSPSPGLAGENYNEQFF.

The CDR3 sequence: CASSLSGGIGYTF. Here the CDR3 DNA reads TGTGCCAGCAGCTTATCCGGGGGGATCGGCTACACCTTC. V is TRBV7-3 and J is TRBJ1-2, with D tentatively TRBD1 (5 bases). Trimming took 2 bases from V and 8 from J, leaving 12 bases between them. Germline V lookup: CDR1 SGHTA, CDR2 FQGTGA. The CDR3 is 13 residues long.

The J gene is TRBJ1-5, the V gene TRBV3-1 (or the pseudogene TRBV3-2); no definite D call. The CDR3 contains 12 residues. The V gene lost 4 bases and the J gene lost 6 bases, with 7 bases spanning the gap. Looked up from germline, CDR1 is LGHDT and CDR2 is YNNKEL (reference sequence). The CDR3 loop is CASSRGSQPQHF. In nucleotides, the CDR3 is TGTGCCAGCAGCCGAGGGAGTCAGCCCCAGCATTTT.

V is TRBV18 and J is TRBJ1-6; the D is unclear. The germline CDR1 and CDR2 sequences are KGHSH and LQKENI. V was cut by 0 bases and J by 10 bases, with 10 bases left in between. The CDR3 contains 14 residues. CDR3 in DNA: TGTGCCAGCTCACCACCTGGCAATTTATCACCCCTCCACTTT. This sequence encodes CASSPPGNLSPLHF.

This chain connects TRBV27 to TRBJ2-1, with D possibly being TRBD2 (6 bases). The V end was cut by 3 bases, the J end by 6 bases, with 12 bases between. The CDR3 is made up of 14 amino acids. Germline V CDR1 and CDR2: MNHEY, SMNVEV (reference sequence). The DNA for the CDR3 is TGTGCCAGCAGTTTTGGAGGGATGGGCAATGAGCAGTTCTTC. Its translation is CASSFGGMGNEQFF.

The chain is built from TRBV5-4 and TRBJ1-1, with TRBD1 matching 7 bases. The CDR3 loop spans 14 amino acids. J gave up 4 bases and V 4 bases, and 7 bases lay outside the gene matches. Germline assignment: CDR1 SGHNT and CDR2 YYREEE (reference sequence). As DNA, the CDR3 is TGTGCCAGCAGCGCCGGACAGGTAGGCACTGAAGCTTTCTTT. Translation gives CASSAGQVGTEAFF.

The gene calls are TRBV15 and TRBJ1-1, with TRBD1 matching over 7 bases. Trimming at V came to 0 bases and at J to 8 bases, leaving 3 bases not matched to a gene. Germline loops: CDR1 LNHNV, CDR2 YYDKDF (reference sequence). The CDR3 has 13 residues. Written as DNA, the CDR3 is TGTGCCACCAGCAGAGATCGACAGGGCGAAGCTTTCTTT. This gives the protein CATSRDRQGEAFF.

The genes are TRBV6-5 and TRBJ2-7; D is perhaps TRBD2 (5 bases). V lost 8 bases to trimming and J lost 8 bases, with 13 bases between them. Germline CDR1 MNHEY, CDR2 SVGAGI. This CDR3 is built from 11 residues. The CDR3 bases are TGTGCCAGCTCGGTGGCTAGCAAGCAGTACTTC. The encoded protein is CASSVASKQYF.

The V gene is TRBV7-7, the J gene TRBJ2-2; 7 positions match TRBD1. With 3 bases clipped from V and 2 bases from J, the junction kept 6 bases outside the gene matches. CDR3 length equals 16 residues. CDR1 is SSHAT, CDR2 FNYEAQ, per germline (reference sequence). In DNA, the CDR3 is TGTGCCAGCAGCTTGGCACAAGGGGGCAACACCGGGGAGCTGTTTTTT. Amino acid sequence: CASSLAQGGNTGELFF.

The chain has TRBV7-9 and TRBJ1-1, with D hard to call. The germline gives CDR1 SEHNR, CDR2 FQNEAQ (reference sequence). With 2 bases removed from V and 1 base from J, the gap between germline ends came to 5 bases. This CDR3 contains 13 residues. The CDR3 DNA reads TGTGCCAGCAGCTTATTAGAGAACACTGAAGCTTTCTTT. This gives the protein CASSLLENTEAFF.

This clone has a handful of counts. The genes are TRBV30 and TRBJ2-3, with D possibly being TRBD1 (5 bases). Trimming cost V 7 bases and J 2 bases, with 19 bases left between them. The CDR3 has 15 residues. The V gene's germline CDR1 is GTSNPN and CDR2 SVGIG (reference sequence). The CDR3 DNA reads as TGTGCCTTACACCGACAGTCTCTAAACACAGATACGCAGTATTTT. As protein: CALHRQSLNTDTQYF.

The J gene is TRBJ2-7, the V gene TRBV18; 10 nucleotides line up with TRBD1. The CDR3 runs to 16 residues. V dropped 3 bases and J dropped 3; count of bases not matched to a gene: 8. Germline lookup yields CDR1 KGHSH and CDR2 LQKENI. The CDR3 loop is CASSPTNDRGLYEQYF. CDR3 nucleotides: TGTGCCAGCTCACCGACGAACGACAGGGGGCTCTACGAGCAGTACTTC.

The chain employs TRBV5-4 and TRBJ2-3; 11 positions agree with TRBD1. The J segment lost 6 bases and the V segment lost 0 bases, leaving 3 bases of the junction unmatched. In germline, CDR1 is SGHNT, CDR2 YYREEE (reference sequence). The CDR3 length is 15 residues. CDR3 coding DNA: TGTGCCAGCAGCTTGGCAGGGACAGGGGGGGATACGCAGTATTTT. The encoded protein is CASSLAGTGGDTQYF.

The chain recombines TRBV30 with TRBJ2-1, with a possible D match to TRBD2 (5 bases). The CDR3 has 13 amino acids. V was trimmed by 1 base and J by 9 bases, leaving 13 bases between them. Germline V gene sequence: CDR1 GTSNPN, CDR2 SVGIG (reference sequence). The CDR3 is CAWSEVRDGEQFF. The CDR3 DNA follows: TGTGCCTGGAGTGAGGTTCGGGATGGTGAGCAGTTCTTC.

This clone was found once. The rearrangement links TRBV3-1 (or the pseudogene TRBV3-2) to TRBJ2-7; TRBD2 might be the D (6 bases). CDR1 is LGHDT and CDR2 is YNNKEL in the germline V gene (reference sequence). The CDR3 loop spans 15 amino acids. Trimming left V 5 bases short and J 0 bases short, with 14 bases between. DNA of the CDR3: TGTGCCAGCAGCGGAATAGCGGACGGCTCCTACGAGCAGTACTTC. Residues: CASSGIADGSYEQYF.